The clone carrying this T cell receptor beta chain showed up many times. The antigen remains undetermined. Libraries for TCR beta were made by quantitative 5'-RACE with molecular barcodes. TCRdb recomputed calls from the 5' RACE reads with MiXCR, one row per CDR3 protein. The sample records about 390,000 distinct CDR3 sequences, 20% to 25% being singletons. The CDR3 is 13 residues long. Trimming took 4 bases from V and 1 from J, leaving 5 bases between them. Germline CDR1 and CDR2: SGHRS and YFSETQ. This entry is derived from a study of CD8 T cells in ankylosing spondylitis. Study results and limitations: About 8 highly homologous variants formed a TCR beta motif that appeared characteristic of ankylosing spondylitis blood. Reported data indicate significant enrichment of disease-linked clones within matched ankylosing spondylitis synovial fluid.

Sample: blood, either unsorted or a sorted T cell fraction (not recorded which). The rearrangement uses TRBV5-1 and TRBJ2-2, with a possible D match to TRBD1 (5 bases). This sequence originates from a male donor with ankylosing spondylitis. CDR3 DNA sequence: TGCGCCAGCAGCACAGGGAACACCGGGGAGCTGTTTTTT. This gives the protein CASSTGNTGELFF. Full variable domain (missing parts from reference TRBV5-1 and TRBJ2-2): KAGVTQTPRYLIKTRGQQVTLSCSPISGHRSVSWYQQTPGQGLQFLFEYFSETQRNKGNFPGRFSGRQFSNSRSEMNVSTLELGDSALYLCASSTGNTGELFFGEGSRLTVL.